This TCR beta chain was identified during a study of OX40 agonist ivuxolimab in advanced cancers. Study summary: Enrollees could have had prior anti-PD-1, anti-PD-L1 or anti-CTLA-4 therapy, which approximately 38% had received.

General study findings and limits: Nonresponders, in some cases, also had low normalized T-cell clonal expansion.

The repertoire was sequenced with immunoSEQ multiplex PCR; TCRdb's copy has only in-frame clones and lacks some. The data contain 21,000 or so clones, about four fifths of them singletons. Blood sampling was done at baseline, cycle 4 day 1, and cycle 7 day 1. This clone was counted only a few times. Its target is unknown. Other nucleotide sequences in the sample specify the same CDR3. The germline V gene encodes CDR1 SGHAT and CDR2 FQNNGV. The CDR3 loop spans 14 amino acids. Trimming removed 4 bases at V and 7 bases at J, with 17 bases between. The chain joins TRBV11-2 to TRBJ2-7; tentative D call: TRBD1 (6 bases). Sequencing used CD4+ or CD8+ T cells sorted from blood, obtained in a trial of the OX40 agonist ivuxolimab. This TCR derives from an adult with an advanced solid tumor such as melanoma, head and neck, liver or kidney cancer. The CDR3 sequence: CASSSRPGQGEQYF. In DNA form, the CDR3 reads TGTGCCAGCAGCTCCCGCCCCGGGCAGGGGGAGCAGTACTTC.